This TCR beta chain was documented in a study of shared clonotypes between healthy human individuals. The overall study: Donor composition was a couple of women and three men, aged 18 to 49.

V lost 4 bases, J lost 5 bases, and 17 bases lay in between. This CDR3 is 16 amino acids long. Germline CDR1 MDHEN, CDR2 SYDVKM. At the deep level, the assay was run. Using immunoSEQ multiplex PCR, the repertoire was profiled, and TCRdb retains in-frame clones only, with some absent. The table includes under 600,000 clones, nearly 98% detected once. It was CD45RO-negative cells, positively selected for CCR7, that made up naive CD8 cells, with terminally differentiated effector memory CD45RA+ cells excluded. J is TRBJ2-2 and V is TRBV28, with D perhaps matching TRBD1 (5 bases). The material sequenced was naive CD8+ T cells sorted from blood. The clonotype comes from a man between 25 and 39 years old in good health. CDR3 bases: TGTGCCAGCAGTTCACCCCTGGACCAGGGTACCGGGGAGCTGTTTTTT. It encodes CASSSPLDQGTGELFF. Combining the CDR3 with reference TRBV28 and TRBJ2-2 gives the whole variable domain DVKVTQSSRYLVKRTGEKVFLECVQDMDHENMFWYRQDPGLGLRLIYFSYDVKMKEKGDIPEGYSVSREKKERFSLILESASTNQTSMYLCASSSPLDQGTGELFFGEGSRLTVL.